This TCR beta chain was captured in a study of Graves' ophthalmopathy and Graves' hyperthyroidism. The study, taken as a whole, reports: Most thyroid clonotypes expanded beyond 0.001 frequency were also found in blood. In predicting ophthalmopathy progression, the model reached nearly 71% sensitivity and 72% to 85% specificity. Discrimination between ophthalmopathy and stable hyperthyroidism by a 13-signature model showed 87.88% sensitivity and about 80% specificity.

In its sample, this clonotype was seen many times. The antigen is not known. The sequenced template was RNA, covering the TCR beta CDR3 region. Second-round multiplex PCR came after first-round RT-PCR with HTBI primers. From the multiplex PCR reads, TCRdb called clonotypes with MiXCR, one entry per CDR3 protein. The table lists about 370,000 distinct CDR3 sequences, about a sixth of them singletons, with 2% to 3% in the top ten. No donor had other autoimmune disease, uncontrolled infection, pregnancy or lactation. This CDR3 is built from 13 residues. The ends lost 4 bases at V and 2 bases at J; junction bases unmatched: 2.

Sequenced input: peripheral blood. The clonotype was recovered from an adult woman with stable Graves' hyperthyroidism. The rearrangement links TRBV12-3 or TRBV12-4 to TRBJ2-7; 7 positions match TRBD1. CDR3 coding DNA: TGTGCCAGCAGTTCAGGGGGAACCTACGAGCAGTACTTC. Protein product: CASSSGGTYEQYF.